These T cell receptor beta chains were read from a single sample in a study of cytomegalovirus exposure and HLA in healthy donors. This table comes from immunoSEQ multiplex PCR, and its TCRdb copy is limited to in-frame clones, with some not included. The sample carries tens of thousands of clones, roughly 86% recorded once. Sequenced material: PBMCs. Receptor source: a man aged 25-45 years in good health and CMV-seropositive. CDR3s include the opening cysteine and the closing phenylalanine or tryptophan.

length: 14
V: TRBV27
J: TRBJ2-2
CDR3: CASNPGSGAGELFF

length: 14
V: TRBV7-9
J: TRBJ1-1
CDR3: CASSPYRGDTEAFF

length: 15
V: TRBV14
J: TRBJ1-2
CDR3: CASSQVSTGGYGYTF

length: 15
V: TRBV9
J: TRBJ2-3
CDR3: CASSVGTSSTDTQYF

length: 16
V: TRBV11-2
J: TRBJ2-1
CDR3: CASSSLSGRAYNEQFF

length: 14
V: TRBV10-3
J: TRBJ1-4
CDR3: CAISAGQGGEKLFF

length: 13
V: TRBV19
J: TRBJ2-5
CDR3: CASSNRVLETQYF

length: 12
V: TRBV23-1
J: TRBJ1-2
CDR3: CATEDRDYGYTF

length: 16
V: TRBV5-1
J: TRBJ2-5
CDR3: CASSLGTAGEGGTQYF

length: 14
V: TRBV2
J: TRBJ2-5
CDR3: CASSEIWQQETQYF

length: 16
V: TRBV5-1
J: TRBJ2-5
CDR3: CASSLGIRALQETQYF

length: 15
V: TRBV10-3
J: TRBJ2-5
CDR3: CAISEQRQVQETQYF

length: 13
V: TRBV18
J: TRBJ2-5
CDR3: CASSGTSQETQYF

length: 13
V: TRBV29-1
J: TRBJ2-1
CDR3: CSALARSYNEQFF

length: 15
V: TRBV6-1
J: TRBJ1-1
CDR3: CASSQRGMGFAEAFF

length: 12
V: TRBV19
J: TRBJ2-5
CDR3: CASSIGEETQYF

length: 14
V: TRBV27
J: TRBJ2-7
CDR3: CASGGTGGTYEQYF

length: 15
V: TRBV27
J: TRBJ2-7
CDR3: CASNSIGQGSGEQYF

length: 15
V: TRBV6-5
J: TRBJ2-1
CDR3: CASSSNGQGDNEQFF

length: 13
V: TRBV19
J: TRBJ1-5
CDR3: CASSVAVNQPQHF

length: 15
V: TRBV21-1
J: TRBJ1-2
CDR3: CASSNKTGTNYGYTF

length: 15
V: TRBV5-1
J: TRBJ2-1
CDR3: CASSLLAAPYNEQFF

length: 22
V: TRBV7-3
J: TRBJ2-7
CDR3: CASSLRWARRQGFAGNSYEQYF

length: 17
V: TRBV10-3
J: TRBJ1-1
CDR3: CAISELGQITGGTEAFF

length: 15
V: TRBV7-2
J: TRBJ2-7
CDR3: CASSQWDTSSYEQYF

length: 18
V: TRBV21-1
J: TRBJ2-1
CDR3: CASSKPGQGSSSYNEQFF

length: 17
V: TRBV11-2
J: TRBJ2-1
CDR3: CASSPTLRQGEYNEQFF

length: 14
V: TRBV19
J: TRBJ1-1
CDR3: CASSIRGGDTEAFF

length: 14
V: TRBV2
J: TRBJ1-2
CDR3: CASSIRGEDYGYTF

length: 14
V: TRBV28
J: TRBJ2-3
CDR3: CASSSSGIQDTQYF

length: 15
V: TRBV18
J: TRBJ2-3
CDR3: CASSPTGEVADTQYF

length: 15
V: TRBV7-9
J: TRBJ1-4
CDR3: CASSPRDRVGEKLFF

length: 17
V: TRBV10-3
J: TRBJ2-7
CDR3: CAISEAGLAGGPNEQYF

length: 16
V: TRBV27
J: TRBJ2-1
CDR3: CASSLGSGGSGNEQFF

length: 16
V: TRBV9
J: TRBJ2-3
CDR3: CASSPGTSGGTDTQYF

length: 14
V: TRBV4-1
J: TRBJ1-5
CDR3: CASSQGPPRQPQHF

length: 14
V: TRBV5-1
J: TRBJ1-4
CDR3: CASSVRDTYEKLFF

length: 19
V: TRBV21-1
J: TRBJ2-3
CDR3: CASSSLETGTVLGTDTQYF

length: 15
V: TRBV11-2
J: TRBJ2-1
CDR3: CASSRDRDTRNEQFF

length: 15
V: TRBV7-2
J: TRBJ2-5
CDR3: CASSLGQRVQETQYF

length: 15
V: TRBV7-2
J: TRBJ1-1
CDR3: CASSARGQGNTEAFF

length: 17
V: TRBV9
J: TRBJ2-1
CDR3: CASSDSGLAGWYNEQFF

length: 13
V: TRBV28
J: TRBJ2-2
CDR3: CASRGVPGGELFF

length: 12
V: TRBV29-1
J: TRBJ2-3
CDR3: CSVDSVPDTQYF

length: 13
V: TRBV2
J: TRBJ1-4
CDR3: CASRQGAWEKLFF

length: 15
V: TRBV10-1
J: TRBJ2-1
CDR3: CASSMIAGGEGEQFF

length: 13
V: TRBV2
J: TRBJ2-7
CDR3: CASSGTGGYEQYF

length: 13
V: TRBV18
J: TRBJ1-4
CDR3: CASSLGTDEKLFF

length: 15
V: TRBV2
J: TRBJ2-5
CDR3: CASSEQASGQETQYF

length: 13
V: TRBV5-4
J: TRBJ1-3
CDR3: CASSFSAGNTIYF

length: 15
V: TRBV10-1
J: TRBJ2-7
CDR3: CASSERPGFSYEQYF

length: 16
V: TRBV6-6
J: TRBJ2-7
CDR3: CASSYSKGQPTYEQYF

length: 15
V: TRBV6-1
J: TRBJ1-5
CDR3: CASSETGGSNQPQHF